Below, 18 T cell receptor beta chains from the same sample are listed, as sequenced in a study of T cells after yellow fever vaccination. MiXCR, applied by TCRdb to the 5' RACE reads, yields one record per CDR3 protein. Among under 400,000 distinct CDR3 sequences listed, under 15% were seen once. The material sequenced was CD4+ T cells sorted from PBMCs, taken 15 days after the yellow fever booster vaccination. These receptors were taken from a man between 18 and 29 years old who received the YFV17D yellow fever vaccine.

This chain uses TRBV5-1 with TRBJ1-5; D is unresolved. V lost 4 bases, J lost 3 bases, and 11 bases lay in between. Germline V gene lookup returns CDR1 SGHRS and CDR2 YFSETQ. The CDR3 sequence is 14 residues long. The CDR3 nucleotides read TGCGCCAGCAGCCCAGACTCATACAATCAGCCCCAGCATTTT. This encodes CASSPDSYNQPQHF. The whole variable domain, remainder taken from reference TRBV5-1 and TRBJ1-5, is KAGVTQTPRYLIKTRGQQVTLSCSPISGHRSVSWYQQTPGQGLQFLFEYFSETQRNKGNFPGRFSGRQFSNSRSEMNVSTLELGDSALYLCASSPDSYNQPQHFGDGTRLSIL.

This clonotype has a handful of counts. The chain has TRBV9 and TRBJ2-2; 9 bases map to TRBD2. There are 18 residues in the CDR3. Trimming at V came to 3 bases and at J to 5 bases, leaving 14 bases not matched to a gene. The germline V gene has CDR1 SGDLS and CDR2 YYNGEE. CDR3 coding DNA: TGTGCCAGCAGCGCTATCTCTGGGGGGACTAGCCCTACCGGGGAGCTGTTTTTT. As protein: CASSAISGGTSPTGELFF.

This CDR3 reads CSASGQVESSYNEQFF. CDR3 bases: TGCAGTGCTAGCGGCCAAGTCGAAAGCTCCTACAATGAGCAGTTCTTC. This chain links TRBV20-1 with TRBJ2-1; D unresolved. This CDR3 has 16 amino acids. Trimming took off 3 bases at V and 0 bases at J, with 15 bases between the two ends. Germline values: CDR1 DFQATT, CDR2 SNEGSKA (reference sequence).

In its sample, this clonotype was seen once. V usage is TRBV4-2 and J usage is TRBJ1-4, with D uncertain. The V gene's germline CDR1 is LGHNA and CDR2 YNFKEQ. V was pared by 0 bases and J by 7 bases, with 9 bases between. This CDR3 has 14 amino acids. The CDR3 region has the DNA TGTGCCAGCAGCCAAGATTATCGGAGTGAAAAACTGTTTTTT. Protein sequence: CASSQDYRSEKLFF.

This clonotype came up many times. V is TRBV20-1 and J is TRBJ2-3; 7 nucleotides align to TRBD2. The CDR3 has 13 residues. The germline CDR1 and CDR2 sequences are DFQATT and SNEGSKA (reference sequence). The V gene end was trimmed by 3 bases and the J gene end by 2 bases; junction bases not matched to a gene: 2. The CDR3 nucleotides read TGCAGTGCTAGGCGGGGGTACACAGATACGCAGTATTTT. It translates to CSARRGYTDTQYF.

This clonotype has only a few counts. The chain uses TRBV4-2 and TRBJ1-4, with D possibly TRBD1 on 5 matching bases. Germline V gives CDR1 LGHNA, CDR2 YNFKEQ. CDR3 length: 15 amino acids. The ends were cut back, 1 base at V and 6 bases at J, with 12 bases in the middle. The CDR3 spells CASSQAGMGDEKLFF. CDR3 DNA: TGTGCCAGCAGCCAAGCCGGGATGGGGGATGAAAAACTGTTTTTT.

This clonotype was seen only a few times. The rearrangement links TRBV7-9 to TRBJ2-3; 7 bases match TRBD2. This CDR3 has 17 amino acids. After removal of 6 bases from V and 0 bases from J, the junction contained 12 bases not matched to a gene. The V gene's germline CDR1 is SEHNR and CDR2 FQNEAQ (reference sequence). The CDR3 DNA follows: TGTGCCAGCAGTTCCACGTCTAGCGGACGTAGCACAGATACGCAGTATTTT. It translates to CASSSTSSGRSTDTQYF. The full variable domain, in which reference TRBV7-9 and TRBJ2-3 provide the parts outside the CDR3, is DTGVSQNPRHKITKRGQNVTFRCDPISEHNRLYWYRQTLGQGPEFLTYFQNEAQLEKSRLLSDRFSAERPKGSFSTLEIQRTEQGDSAMYLCASSSTSSGRSTDTQYFGPGTRLTVL.

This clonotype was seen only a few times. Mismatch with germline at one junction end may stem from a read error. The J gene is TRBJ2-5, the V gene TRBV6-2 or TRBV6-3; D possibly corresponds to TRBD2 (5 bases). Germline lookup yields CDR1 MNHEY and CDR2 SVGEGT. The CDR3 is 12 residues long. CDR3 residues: CASSYRGEAQYF. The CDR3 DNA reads TGTGCCAGCAGTTACCGGGGAGAGGCCCAGTACTTC.

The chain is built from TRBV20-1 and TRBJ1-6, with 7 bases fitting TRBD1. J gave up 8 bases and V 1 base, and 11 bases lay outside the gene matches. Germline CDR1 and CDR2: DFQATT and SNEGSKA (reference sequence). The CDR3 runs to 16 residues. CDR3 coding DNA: TGCAGTGCTAGAGCTGTACAGGGGAGTTCGGATTCACCCCTCCACTTT. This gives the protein CSARAVQGSSDSPLHF.

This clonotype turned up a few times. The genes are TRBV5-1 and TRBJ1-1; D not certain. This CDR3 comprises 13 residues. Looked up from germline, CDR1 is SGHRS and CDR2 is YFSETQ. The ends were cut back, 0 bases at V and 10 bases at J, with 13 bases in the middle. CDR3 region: CASSLVGYSGAFF. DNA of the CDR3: TGCGCCAGCAGCTTGGTCGGTTATAGTGGAGCTTTCTTT.

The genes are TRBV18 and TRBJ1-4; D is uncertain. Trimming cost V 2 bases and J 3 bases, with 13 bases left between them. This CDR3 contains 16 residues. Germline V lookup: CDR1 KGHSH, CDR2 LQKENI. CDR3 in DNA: TGTGCCAGCTCACCAAATTTCGGGCGTCCTAATGAAAAACTGTTTTTT. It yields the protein CASSPNFGRPNEKLFF.

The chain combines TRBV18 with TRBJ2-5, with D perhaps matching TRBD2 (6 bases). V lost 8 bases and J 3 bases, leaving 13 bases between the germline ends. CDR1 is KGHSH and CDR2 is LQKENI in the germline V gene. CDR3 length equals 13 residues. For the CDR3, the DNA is TGTGCCAGCGGCGGGATCCCTGAAGAGACCCAGTACTTC. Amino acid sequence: CASGGIPEETQYF.

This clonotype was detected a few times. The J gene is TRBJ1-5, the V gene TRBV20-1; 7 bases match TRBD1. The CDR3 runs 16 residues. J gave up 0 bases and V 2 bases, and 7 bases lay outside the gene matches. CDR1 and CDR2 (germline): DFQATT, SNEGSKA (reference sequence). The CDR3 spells CSARLRQGLSNQPQHF. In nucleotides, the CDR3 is TGCAGTGCTAGATTAAGACAGGGCCTTAGCAATCAGCCCCAGCATTTT.

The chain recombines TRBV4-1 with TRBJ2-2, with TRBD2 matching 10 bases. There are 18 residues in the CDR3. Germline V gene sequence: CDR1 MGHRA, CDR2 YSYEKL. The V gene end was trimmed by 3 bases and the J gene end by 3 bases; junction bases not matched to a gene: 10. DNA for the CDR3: TGCGCCAGCAGCCACCCCCTCCCTAGCGGGGGATACACCGGGGAGCTGTTTTTT. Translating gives CASSHPLPSGGYTGELFF.

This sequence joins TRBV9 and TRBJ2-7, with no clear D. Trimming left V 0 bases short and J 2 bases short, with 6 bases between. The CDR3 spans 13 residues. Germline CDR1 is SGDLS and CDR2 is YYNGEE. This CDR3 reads CASSVGRPYEQYV. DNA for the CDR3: TGTGCCAGCAGCGTAGGGCGGCCCTACGAGCAGTACGTC.

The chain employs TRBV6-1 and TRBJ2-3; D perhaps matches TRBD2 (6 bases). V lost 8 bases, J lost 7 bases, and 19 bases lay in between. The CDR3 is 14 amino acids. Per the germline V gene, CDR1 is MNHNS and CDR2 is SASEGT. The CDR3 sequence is CASDRGKGGNTQYF. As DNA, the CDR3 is TGTGCCAGCGATCGCGGGAAAGGAGGAAATACGCAGTATTTT.

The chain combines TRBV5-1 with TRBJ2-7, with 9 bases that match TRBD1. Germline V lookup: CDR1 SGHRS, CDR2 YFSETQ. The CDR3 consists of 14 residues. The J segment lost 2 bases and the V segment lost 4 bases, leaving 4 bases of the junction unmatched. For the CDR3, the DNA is TGCGCCAGCAGCGTCGGGACAGGGACCTACGAGCAGTACGTC. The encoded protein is CASSVGTGTYEQYV.

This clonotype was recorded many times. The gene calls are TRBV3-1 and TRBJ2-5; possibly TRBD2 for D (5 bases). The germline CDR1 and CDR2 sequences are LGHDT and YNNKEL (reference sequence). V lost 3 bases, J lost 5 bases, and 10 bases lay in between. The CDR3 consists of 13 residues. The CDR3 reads CASSQAGVETQYF. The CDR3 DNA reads TGTGCCAGCAGCCAGGCCGGGGTTGAGACCCAGTACTTC.